Each of the 24 T cell receptor beta chains below was sequenced from the same sample in a study of OX40 agonist ivuxolimab in advanced cancers. Measured with immunoSEQ multiplex PCR; TCRdb has only the in-frame clones, and not every one. The sample holds 77,000 or so clones, 80% to 95% seen once. The material was CD4+ or CD8+ T cells sorted from blood, obtained in a trial of the OX40 agonist ivuxolimab. The receptors were sampled from an adult with an advanced solid tumor such as melanoma, head and neck, liver or kidney cancer.

The chain combines TRBV15 with TRBJ2-3; 7 nucleotides align to TRBD2. The CDR3 runs 16 residues. The germline CDR1 and CDR2 sequences are LNHNV and YYDKDF (reference sequence). Unmatched junction bases numbered 6, after V lost 1 base and J lost 2 bases. For the CDR3, the DNA is TGTGCCACCAGCAGAGTCCCTAGCGGCTTCACAGATACGCAGTATTTT. As protein: CATSRVPSGFTDTQYF.

The J gene is TRBJ2-2, the V gene TRBV19; 7 bases are shared with TRBD2. Germline V lookup: CDR1 LNHDA, CDR2 SQIVND (reference sequence). The junction had 19 bases not matched to a gene; V was cut back by 6 bases and J by 6 bases. CDR3 length: 18 amino acids. The CDR3 DNA reads TGTGCCAGTAGGGAACTCGGGGGGACTACCTCCCCCTCCGGGGAGCTGTTTTTT. Protein: CASRELGGTTSPSGELFF.

The V gene is TRBV4-3, the J gene TRBJ1-6; 7 bases fit TRBD1. Unmatched junction bases numbered 8, after V lost 0 bases and J lost 6 bases. Germline V gene sequence: CDR1 LGHNA, CDR2 YSLEER. This CDR3 has 17 amino acids. CDR3: CASSQDSGTALNSPLHF. The CDR3 DNA follows: TGCGCCAGCAGCCAAGATAGCGGGACAGCGCTTAATTCACCCCTCCACTTT.

Only one count was recorded for this clone. The gene calls are TRBV4-1 and TRBJ2-7; tentatively, D is TRBD2 (5 bases). The CDR3 is 15 residues long. Between the trimmed V and J ends, which lost 0 bases and 6 bases, there was a span of 15 bases. Looked up from germline, CDR1 is MGHRA and CDR2 is YSYEKL. CDR3 in amino acids: CASSQEGSGVSEQYF. Here the CDR3 DNA reads TGCGCCAGCAGCCAAGAGGGTTCCGGGGTCAGCGAGCAGTACTTC.

This chain uses TRBV19 with TRBJ2-1; D call uncertain. Germline V gene sequence: CDR1 LNHDA, CDR2 SQIVND (reference sequence). Trimming removed 5 bases at V and 5 bases at J, with 19 bases between. This CDR3 has 16 residues. The CDR3 region is CASSPLVRLIDNEQFF. The CDR3 coding sequence is TGTGCCAGTAGTCCCCTTGTACGCCTGATTGACAATGAGCAGTTCTTC. The full variable domain, rest sourced from reference TRBV19 and TRBJ2-1, is DGGITQSPKYLFRKEGQNVTLSCEQNLNHDAMYWYRQDPGQGLRLIYYSQIVNDFQKGDIAEGYSVSREKKESFPLTVTSAQKNPTAFYLCASSPLVRLIDNEQFFGPGTRLTVL.

The V call is TRBV5-1, the J call TRBJ1-6; 9 nucleotides match TRBD1. With V trimmed by 3 bases and J by 7 bases, 8 bases remained unmatched. This CDR3 contains 16 residues. The germline CDR1 and CDR2 sequences are SGHRS and YFSETQ. CDR3 amino acids: CASSSRDRVANSPLHF. In nucleotides, the CDR3 is TGCGCCAGCAGCTCCAGGGACAGGGTGGCCAATTCACCCCTCCACTTT.

V usage is TRBV11-2 and J usage is TRBJ1-4, with D hard to call. V was pared by 0 bases and J by 8 bases, with 4 bases between. This CDR3 has 12 residues. The V gene's germline CDR1 is SGHAT and CDR2 FQNNGV. The CDR3 sequence: CASSLEQEKLFF. The CDR3 DNA sequence: TGTGCCAGCAGCTTAGAACAGGAAAAACTGTTTTTT.

The count of this clone is one. The chain links TRBV6-5 to TRBJ1-2; D not certain. The germline V gene encodes CDR1 MNHEY and CDR2 SVGAGI. This CDR3 has 13 amino acids. V lost 0 bases, J lost 4 bases, and 6 bases lay in between. The CDR3 DNA is TGTGCCAGCAGTTACTCGAACGGCTATGGCTACACCTTC. Encoded protein: CASSYSNGYGYTF.

The V call is TRBV6-5, the J call TRBJ2-5; maybe TRBD1 (6 bases). The J call could be wrong; TRBJ2-7 is a better fit for the DNA end. The CDR3 is made up of 16 amino acids. CDR1 and CDR2 (germline): MNHEY, SVGAGI. The CDR3 nucleotides read TGTGCCAGCAGTTTGGAACAGGGTAGGATCCACTACGAGCAGTACTTC. Translating gives CASSLEQGRIHYEQYF.

The genes are TRBV6-4 and TRBJ2-3; D not certain. Germline V gene data show CDR1 as MRHNA and CDR2 as SNTAGT. V was pared by 0 bases and J by 2 bases, with 9 bases between. The CDR3 runs 15 residues. The CDR3 nucleotides read TGTGCCAGCAGTGACTCGGCAGAATCCACAGATACGCAGTATTTT. Its protein product is CASSDSAESTDTQYF.

This sequence joins TRBV5-6 and TRBJ2-7, with 7 bases fitting TRBD1. From germline, CDR1 is SGHDT and CDR2 YYEEEE. This CDR3 spans 12 amino acids. The V segment lost 4 bases and the J segment 5 bases; nucleotides outside the gene matches: 3. CDR3 nucleotides: TGTGCCAGCAGCGGGACAGCTGACGAGCAGTACTTC. It translates to CASSGTADEQYF.

The rearrangement uses TRBV19 and TRBJ1-1, with D uncertain. CDR1 and CDR2 (germline): LNHDA, SQIVND (reference sequence). The V and J ends lost 8 bases and 0 bases respectively, with 4 bases between them. The CDR3 has 11 residues. This CDR3 is CASQMNTEAFF. The CDR3 DNA reads TGTGCCAGTCAAATGAACACTGAAGCTTTCTTT.

V usage is TRBV5-1 and J usage is TRBJ1-5; D might be TRBD1 (5 bases). This CDR3 has 15 residues. With 4 bases removed from V and 5 bases from J, the gap between germline ends came to 16 bases. In germline, CDR1 is SGHRS, CDR2 YFSETQ. This CDR3 reads CASSIGSGGYQPQHF. The DNA for the CDR3 is TGCGCCAGCAGCATAGGGAGCGGGGGGTATCAGCCCCAGCATTTT.

The chain has TRBV5-6 and TRBJ1-6; D gene unclear. Trimming removed 2 bases at V and 0 bases at J, with 12 bases between. Germline V lookup: CDR1 SGHDT, CDR2 YYEEEE. The length of the CDR3 is 17 residues. CDR3 sequence reads: CASSFVGGLSYNSPLHF. In nucleotides, the CDR3 is TGTGCCAGCAGCTTCGTGGGAGGCCTCTCCTATAATTCACCCCTCCACTTT.

V gene TRBV11-2 combines with J gene TRBJ2-1; 11 bases are a match to TRBD1. The CDR3 is made up of 13 amino acids. J lost 16 bases, V lost 7 bases, and 12 bases had no gene match. Germline V gene data show CDR1 as SGHAT and CDR2 as FQNNGV. CDR3 protein: CASISLLDRGQFF. The CDR3 nucleotides read TGTGCCAGCATTTCCCTCCTGGACAGGGGGCAATTCTTC.

The rearrangement links TRBV5-1 to TRBJ1-1; possible D gene TRBD1, 5 bases. In germline, CDR1 is SGHRS, CDR2 YFSETQ. The CDR3 is 14 residues long. The V end lost 7 bases, the J end lost 5 bases, and 18 bases lay between the germline ends. In DNA, the CDR3 is TGCGCCAGCGGAAGCGGAGGGGAGGTAACTGAAGCTTTCTTT. It specifies CASGSGGEVTEAFF.

This chain links TRBV7-3 with TRBJ2-7; 8 nucleotides align to TRBD2. Germline CDR1 is SGHTA and CDR2 is FQGTGA. V gave up 5 bases and J gave up 4 bases; unmatched junction bases: 7. The length of the CDR3 is 14 residues. Here the CDR3 DNA reads TGTGCCAGCAGCCCCTACGGGGGGGGATACGAGCAGTACTTC. Protein: CASSPYGGGYEQYF.

The chain recombines TRBV7-9 with TRBJ1-6, with D unclear. V was shortened by 9 bases and J by 0 bases, with 9 bases between the two germline ends. The CDR3 loop spans 14 amino acids. The germline V gene encodes CDR1 SEHNR and CDR2 FQNEAQ (reference sequence). The CDR3 loop is CASSVSSYNSPLHF. As DNA, the CDR3 is TGTGCCAGTTCCGTGAGCTCCTATAATTCACCCCTCCACTTT.

The rearrangement uses TRBV16 and TRBJ1-2; a weak D match, TRBD1 (5 bases). Looked up from germline, CDR1 is KGHSY and CDR2 is FQNENV. Trimming took 0 bases from V and 8 from J, leaving 13 bases between them. The CDR3 loop spans 14 amino acids. The CDR3 nucleotides read TGTGCCAGCAGCCAATCTTCAGGGTTGGGCGGCTACACCTTC. This codes for CASSQSSGLGGYTF.

The chain recombines TRBV5-4 with TRBJ1-4; TRBD1 matches 9 bases. Trimming at V came to 2 bases and at J to 7 bases, leaving 6 bases not matched to a gene. The germline V gene has CDR1 SGHNT and CDR2 YYREEE (reference sequence). The CDR3 covers 15 residues. CDR3 amino acids: CASSLEGQGIEKLFF. CDR3 nucleotide sequence: TGTGCCAGCAGCTTAGAGGGACAGGGAATTGAAAAACTGTTTTTT.

The J gene is TRBJ1-2, the V gene TRBV7-6; possibly TRBD1 for D (6 bases). This CDR3 contains 19 residues. Germline CDR1 reads SGHVS; CDR2 reads FNYEAQ. The V end was cut by 0 bases, the J end by 1 base, with 21 bases between. The CDR3 loop reads CASSLASGGPVSINYGYTF. The CDR3 DNA reads as TGTGCCAGCAGCTTAGCTAGCGGGGGGCCAGTCTCGATTAACTATGGCTACACCTTC. The full variable domain, rest sourced from reference TRBV7-6 and TRBJ1-2, is GAGVSQSPRYKVTKRGQDVALRCDPISGHVSLYWYRQALGQGPEFLTYFNYEAQQDKSGLPNDRFSAERPEGSISTLTIQRTEQRDSAMYRCASSLASGGPVSINYGYTFGSGTRLTVV.

The chain combines TRBV7-9 with TRBJ2-4; 12 bases line up with TRBD2. V was pared by 1 base and J by 10 bases, with 11 bases of the junction left unmatched. The CDR3 has 17 amino acids. CDR1 is SEHNR and CDR2 is FQNEAQ in the germline V gene (reference sequence). The CDR3 DNA sequence: TGTGCCAGCAGCTTAGTTTCCGCTAGCGGGGGGGGACTGATTCAGTACTTC. This sequence encodes CASSLVSASGGGLIQYF.

This chain joins TRBV27 and TRBJ1-2, with unresolved D. The V and J ends lost 0 bases and 4 bases respectively, with 9 bases between them. CDR1 is MNHEY, CDR2 SMNVEV, per germline (reference sequence). The CDR3 is 14 amino acids. CDR3 loop: CASSLSPPSYGYTF. Written as DNA, the CDR3 is TGTGCCAGCAGTTTATCGCCGCCCAGCTATGGCTACACCTTC.

This clone was seen just once. This chain connects TRBV5-6 to TRBJ1-3; D uncertain. CDR3 length: 15 amino acids. The V end lost 4 bases, the J end lost 0 bases, and 11 bases lay between the germline ends. Per the germline V gene, CDR1 is SGHDT and CDR2 is YYEEEE. CDR3 sequence (DNA): TGTGCCAGCAGCCCTGGCATGAGCTCTGGAAACACCATATATTTT. Translation: CASSPGMSSGNTIYF.